What follows are 16 T cell receptor beta chains derived from one specimen sequenced in a study of blood T cell repertoires in COVID-19. Sequenced by immunoSEQ multiplex PCR; TCRdb stores in-frame clones only, minus some. The sample lists approximately 150,000 clones; over 80% were seen once. Sequenced input: peripheral blood. These receptors originate from a woman aged 45-59 years with acute or convalescent COVID-19.

The chain is built from TRBV2 and TRBJ1-2; D unclear. Between the trimmed V and J ends, which lost 6 bases and 5 bases, there was a span of 10 bases. The CDR3 extends over 12 amino acids. Germline CDR1 reads SNHLY; CDR2 reads FYNNEI. The chain's CDR3 is CASRQKLYGYTF. In nucleotides, the CDR3 is TGTGCCAGCAGGCAGAAATTATATGGCTACACCTTC.

This clone was observed a handful of times. The chain is built from TRBV7-8 and TRBJ1-5; 10 bases map to TRBD1. The CDR3 extends over 19 amino acids. Germline V gene data show CDR1 as SGHVS and CDR2 as FQNEAQ. J lost 2 bases, V lost 1 base, and 11 bases had no gene match. The CDR3 sequence is CASSLGGDRGSMGNQPQHF. The CDR3 nucleotides read TGTGCCAGCAGCTTAGGGGGGGACAGGGGTTCGATGGGCAATCAGCCCCAGCATTTT.

The chain links TRBV6-5 to TRBJ1-6; 7 bases are shared with TRBD1. There are 15 residues in the CDR3. J was trimmed by 9 bases and V by 6 bases; bases with no gene match: 11. CDR1 MNHEY and CDR2 SVGAGI come from the germline V gene. The CDR3 is CASRTPTGKASPLHF. The CDR3 DNA is TGTGCCAGCAGGACTCCGACAGGGAAAGCTTCACCCCTCCACTTT.

The V gene is TRBV5-5, the J gene TRBJ1-1; D is unclear. The V gene lost 3 bases and the J gene lost 1 base, with 13 bases spanning the gap. This CDR3 comprises 15 residues. Looked up from germline, CDR1 is SGHKS and CDR2 is YYEKEE (reference sequence). The DNA of the CDR3 is TGTGCCAGCAGCTCACGCCAGAGCGCGAACACTGAAGCTTTCTTT. Protein product: CASSSRQSANTEAFF.

J is TRBJ2-3 and V is TRBV14, with 9 bases fitting TRBD2. Germline-derived CDR1 and CDR2 are SGHDN and FVKESK. V gave up 4 bases and J gave up 2 bases; unmatched junction bases: 7. The CDR3 totals 16 residues. CDR3 region: CASSLRLAVNTDTQYF. CDR3 in DNA: TGTGCCAGCAGCCTCAGACTAGCGGTAAACACAGATACGCAGTATTTT. Full variable domain (rest looked up from reference TRBV14 and TRBJ2-3): EAGVTQFPSHSVIEKGQTVTLRCDPISGHDNLYWYRRVMGKEIKFLLHFVKESKQDESGMPNNRFLAERTGGTYSTLKVQPAELEDSGVYFCASSLRLAVNTDTQYFGPGTRLTVL.

This rearrangement joins TRBV5-5 to TRBJ2-4; 11 bases match TRBD2. The germline CDR1 and CDR2 sequences are SGHKS and YYEKEE (reference sequence). This CDR3 region has 18 residues. Losses at the gene ends were 1 base for V and 0 bases for J; bases not matched to a gene: 6. CDR3 nucleotide sequence: TGTGCCAGCAGCTTGTTTCTAGCGGGGGGACTAGCCAAAAACATTCAGTACTTC. Protein: CASSLFLAGGLAKNIQYF.

The V and J genes are TRBV7-8 and TRBJ1-5; D gene uncertain. The germline V gene encodes CDR1 SGHVS and CDR2 FQNEAQ. The V gene lost 5 bases and the J gene lost 1 base, with 9 bases spanning the gap. The CDR3 contains 14 residues. The CDR3 region is CASSQTLSNQPQHF. CDR3 in DNA: TGTGCCAGCAGCCAGACACTGAGCAATCAGCCCCAGCATTTT. Using reference TRBV7-8 and TRBJ1-5 for the parts outside the CDR3, the full variable domain is GAGVSQSPRYKVAKRGQDVALRCDPISGHVSLFWYQQALGQGPEFLTYFQNEAQLDKSGLPSDRFFAERPEGSVSTLKIQRTQQEDSAVYLCASSQTLSNQPQHFGDGTRLSIL.

The chain couples TRBV13 to TRBJ2-7; D is ambiguous. V lost 1 base, J lost 4 bases, and 2 bases lay in between. The CDR3 has 11 amino acids. Per the germline V gene, CDR1 is PRHDT and CDR2 is FYEKMQ (reference sequence). Here the CDR3 DNA reads TGTGCCAGCAGCTTAGCATACGAGCAGTACTTC. Its translation is CASSLAYEQYF. The full variable domain, in which reference TRBV13 and TRBJ2-7 provide the parts outside the CDR3, is AAGVIQSPRHLIKEKRETATLKCYPIPRHDTVYWYQQGPGQDPQFLISFYEKMQSDKGSIPDRFSAQQFSDYHSELNMSSLELGDSALYFCASSLAYEQYFGPGTRLTVT.

The chain's CDR3 is CASGRGRTYNSPLHF. CDR3 sequence (DNA): TGTGCCAGCGGTAGGGGGAGAACCTATAATTCACCCCTCCACTTT. The chain is built from TRBV19 and TRBJ1-6, with D perhaps TRBD1 (6 bases). Between the trimmed V and J ends, which lost 9 bases and 2 bases, there was a span of 14 bases. CDR3 length: 15 residues. Germline-derived CDR1 and CDR2 are LNHDA and SQIVND (reference sequence).

The CDR3 region has the DNA TGTGCCAGCAGCTTAGCGGGCAGGCCTCAGCCCCAGCATTTT. Protein product: CASSLAGRPQPQHF. The gene calls are TRBV7-9 and TRBJ1-5; D is unclear. Germline V lookup: CDR1 SEHNR, CDR2 FQNEAQ (reference sequence). Trimming stripped 0 bases from V and 6 bases from J, with 9 bases between. The CDR3 covers 14 residues.

This chain links TRBV10-3 with TRBJ1-2, with D hard to call. The V and J ends lost 2 bases and 4 bases respectively, with 17 bases between them. Germline V gene data show CDR1 as ENHRY and CDR2 as SYGVKD. The CDR3 is made up of 16 amino acids. CDR3 sequence: CAISEPAIRGTYGYTF. The CDR3 bases are TGTGCCATCAGTGAGCCTGCAATTAGAGGAACCTATGGCTACACCTTC.

This clone was observed once. This chain joins TRBV30 and TRBJ2-1; 9 bases map to TRBD2. V was pared by 8 bases and J by 5 bases, with 7 bases of the junction left unmatched. CDR3 length equals 13 residues. Germline CDR1 reads GTSNPN; CDR2 reads SVGIG (reference sequence). The CDR3 bases are TGTGCCCTGGCGGGGGGGCTAAACAATGAGCAGTTCTTC. Encoded protein: CALAGGLNNEQFF.

The CDR3 loop reads CASSPSWTQYF. The CDR3 DNA is TGTGCCAGCAGTCCTTCTTGGACCCAGTACTTC. The chain couples TRBV12-3 or TRBV12-4 to TRBJ2-5, with D uncertain. This CDR3 has 11 residues. V lost 5 bases to trimming and J lost 7 bases, with 8 bases between them.

This sequence joins TRBV19 and TRBJ1-2; 8 positions match TRBD1. This CDR3 is 14 amino acids long. V was pared by 2 bases and J by 8 bases, with 7 bases of the junction left unmatched. CDR1 is LNHDA and CDR2 is SQIVND in the germline V gene (reference sequence). CDR3 sequence (DNA): TGTGCCAGTAGTATAAGGGAGACAGGGGTCGGCTACACCTTC. It is translated as CASSIRETGVGYTF.

The chain's CDR3 is CASSLWVAGEAFF. In nucleotides, the CDR3 is TGTGCCAGCAGCTTGTGGGTCGCAGGGGAAGCTTTCTTT. The chain employs TRBV5-6 and TRBJ1-1; D may be TRBD1 (5 bases). Trimming shortened V by 1 base and J by 8 bases, and 12 bases separated the two germline ends. CDR1 is SGHDT, CDR2 YYEEEE, per germline. CDR3 length: 13 residues.

The DNA for the CDR3 is TGTGCCAGTAGTATACAGGGGAGTAACTATGGCTACACCTTC. Amino acid sequence: CASSIQGSNYGYTF. The genes are TRBV19 and TRBJ1-2, with D possibly matching TRBD1 (6 bases). The germline CDR1 and CDR2 sequences are LNHDA and SQIVND (reference sequence). The ends were cut back, 2 bases at V and 1 base at J, with 8 bases in the middle. The CDR3 runs to 14 residues. The variable domain in full, with the rest retrieved from reference TRBV19 and TRBJ1-2, is DGGITQSPKYLFRKEGQNVTLSCEQNLNHDAMYWYRQDPGQGLRLIYYSQIVNDFQKGDIAEGYSVSREKKESFPLTVTSAQKNPTAFYLCASSIQGSNYGYTFGSGTRLTVV.